The sequence of this T cell receptor (beta chain) was determined in a study of shared clonotypes between healthy human individuals. Measured with immunoSEQ multiplex PCR; TCRdb has only the in-frame clones, and not every one. The profile shows 2 million to 2.5 million clones, under 97% of them singletons. Adult Caucasians living in Nashville, Tennessee made up all of the donors. The V end was cut by 0 bases, the J end by 6 bases, with 12 bases between. The germline gives CDR1 SGDLS, CDR2 YYNGEE. The CDR3 contains 15 residues. The sequencing sample was made of naive CD4+ T cells sorted from blood. Documented subset: CD45RA+ positively selected. The origin of this receptor is a man in his late teens or twenties in good health. The gene calls are TRBV9 and TRBJ2-2; D may be TRBD1 or TRBD2 (6 bases each). Here the CDR3 reads CASSVAGAGAGELFF. As DNA, the CDR3 is TGTGCCAGCAGCGTAGCGGGGGCCGGCGCCGGGGAGCTGTTTTTT. Drawing the rest from reference TRBV9 and TRBJ2-2, the complete variable domain is DSGVTQTPKHLITATGQRVTLRCSPRSGDLSVYWYQQSLDQGLQFLIQYYNGEERAKGNILERFSAQQFPDLHSELNLSSLELGDSALYFCASSVAGAGAGELFFGEGSRLTVL.